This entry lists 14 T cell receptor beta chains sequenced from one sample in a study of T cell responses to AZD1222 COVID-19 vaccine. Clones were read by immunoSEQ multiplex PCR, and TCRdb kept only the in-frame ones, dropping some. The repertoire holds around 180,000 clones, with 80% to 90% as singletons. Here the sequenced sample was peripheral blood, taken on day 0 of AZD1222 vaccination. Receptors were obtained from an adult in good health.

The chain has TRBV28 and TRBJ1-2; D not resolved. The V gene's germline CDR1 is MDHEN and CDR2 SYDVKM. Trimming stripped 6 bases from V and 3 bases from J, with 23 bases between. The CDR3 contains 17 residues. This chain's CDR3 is CASSPHSPTVGYYGYTF. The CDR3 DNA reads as TGTGCCAGCAGCCCCCACAGCCCAACCGTGGGGTACTATGGCTACACCTTC.

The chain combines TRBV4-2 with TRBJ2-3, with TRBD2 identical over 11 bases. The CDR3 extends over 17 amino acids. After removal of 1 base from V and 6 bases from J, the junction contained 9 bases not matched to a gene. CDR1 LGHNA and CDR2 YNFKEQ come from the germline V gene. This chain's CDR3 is CASSQGRSGGAADTQYF. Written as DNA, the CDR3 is TGTGCCAGCAGCCAAGGTCGTAGCGGGGGGGCCGCGGATACGCAGTATTTT.

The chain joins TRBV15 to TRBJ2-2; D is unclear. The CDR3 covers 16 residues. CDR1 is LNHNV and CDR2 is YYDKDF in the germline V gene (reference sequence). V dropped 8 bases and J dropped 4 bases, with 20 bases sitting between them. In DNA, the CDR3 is TGTGCCACCTCCTTCGGAAGGCCGGCTAGCACCGGGGAGCTGTTTTTT. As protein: CATSFGRPASTGELFF.

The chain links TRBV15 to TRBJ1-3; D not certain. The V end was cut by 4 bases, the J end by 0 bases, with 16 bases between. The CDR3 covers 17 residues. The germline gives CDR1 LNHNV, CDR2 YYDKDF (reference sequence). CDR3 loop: CATSTQARLNSGNTIYF. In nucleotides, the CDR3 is TGTGCCACCAGCACTCAGGCGCGCCTCAACTCTGGAAACACCATATATTTT.

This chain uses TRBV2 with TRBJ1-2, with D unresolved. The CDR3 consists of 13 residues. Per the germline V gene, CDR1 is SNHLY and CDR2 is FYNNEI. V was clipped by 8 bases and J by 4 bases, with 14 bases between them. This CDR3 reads CASFRTEIYGYTF. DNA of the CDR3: TGTGCCAGCTTCCGGACGGAAATCTATGGCTACACCTTC.

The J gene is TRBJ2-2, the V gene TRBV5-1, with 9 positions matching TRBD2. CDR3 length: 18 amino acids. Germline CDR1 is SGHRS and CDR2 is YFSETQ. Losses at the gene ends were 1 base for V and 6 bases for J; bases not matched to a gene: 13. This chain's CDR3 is CASSLNVPSGNPPGELFF. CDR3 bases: TGCGCCAGCAGCTTGAACGTGCCTAGCGGGAACCCTCCCGGGGAGCTGTTTTTT.

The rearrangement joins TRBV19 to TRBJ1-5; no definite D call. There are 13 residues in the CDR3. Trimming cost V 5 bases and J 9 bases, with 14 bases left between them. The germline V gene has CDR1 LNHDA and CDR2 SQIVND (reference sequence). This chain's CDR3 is CASSGDGPGPQHF. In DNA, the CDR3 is TGTGCCAGTAGTGGTGACGGGCCCGGGCCCCAGCATTTT.

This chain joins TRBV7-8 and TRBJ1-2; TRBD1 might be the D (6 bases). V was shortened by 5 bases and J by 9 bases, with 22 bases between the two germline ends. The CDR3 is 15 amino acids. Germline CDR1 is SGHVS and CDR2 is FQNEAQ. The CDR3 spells CASSTSGTSSISYTF. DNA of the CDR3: TGTGCCAGCAGCACCTCCGGGACATCGTCCATTAGCTACACCTTC.

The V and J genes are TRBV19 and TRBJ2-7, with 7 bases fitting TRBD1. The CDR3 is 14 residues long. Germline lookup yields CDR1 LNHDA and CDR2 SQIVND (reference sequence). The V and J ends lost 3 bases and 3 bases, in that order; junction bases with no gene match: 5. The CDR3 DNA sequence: TGTGCCAGTAGTATTAAGGGGGCCCACTACGAGCAGTACTTC. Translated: CASSIKGAHYEQYF.

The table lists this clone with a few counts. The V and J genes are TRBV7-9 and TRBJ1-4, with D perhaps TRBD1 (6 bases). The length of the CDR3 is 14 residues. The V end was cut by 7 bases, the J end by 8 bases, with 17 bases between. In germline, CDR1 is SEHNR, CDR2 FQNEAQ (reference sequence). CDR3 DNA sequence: TGTGCCAGCATCAGGGGCTCCGGGAACGAAAAACTGTTTTTT. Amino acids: CASIRGSGNEKLFF.

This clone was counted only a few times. CDR3 residues: CASRELWAGDARVQDEQFF. The DNA for the CDR3 is TGTGCCAGCAGAGAGCTCTGGGCAGGGGACGCTAGGGTACAGGATGAGCAGTTCTTC. This chain joins TRBV7-9 and TRBJ2-1; the D gene is possibly TRBD1 (6 bases). CDR3 length equals 19 residues. V was pared by 6 bases and J by 8 bases, with 32 bases between. Germline V gene lookup returns CDR1 SEHNR and CDR2 FQNEAQ (reference sequence).

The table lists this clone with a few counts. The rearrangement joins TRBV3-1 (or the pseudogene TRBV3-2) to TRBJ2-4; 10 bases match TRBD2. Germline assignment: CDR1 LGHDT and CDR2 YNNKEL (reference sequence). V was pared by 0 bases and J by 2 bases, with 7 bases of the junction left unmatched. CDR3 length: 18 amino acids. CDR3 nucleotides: TGTGCCAGCAGCCAAGATCGAGCGGGAGGGATAACCAAAAACATTCAGTACTTC. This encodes CASSQDRAGGITKNIQYF.

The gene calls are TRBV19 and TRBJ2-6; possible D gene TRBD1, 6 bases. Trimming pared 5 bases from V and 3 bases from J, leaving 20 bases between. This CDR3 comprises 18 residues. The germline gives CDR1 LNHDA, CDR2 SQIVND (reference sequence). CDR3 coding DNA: TGTGCCAGTAGTCCTCACACAGGGTTTTCGAGTGGGGCCAACGTCCTGACTTTC. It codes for CASSPHTGFSSGANVLTF.

For the CDR3, the DNA is TGTGCCAGCAGGTGGACAGGGGGCAGCAATCAGCCCCAGCATTTT. As protein: CASRWTGGSNQPQHF. The chain joins TRBV28 to TRBJ1-5; 11 bases line up with TRBD1. Looked up from germline, CDR1 is MDHEN and CDR2 is SYDVKM. There are 15 residues in the CDR3. V dropped 6 bases and J dropped 1; count of bases not matched to a gene: 2.